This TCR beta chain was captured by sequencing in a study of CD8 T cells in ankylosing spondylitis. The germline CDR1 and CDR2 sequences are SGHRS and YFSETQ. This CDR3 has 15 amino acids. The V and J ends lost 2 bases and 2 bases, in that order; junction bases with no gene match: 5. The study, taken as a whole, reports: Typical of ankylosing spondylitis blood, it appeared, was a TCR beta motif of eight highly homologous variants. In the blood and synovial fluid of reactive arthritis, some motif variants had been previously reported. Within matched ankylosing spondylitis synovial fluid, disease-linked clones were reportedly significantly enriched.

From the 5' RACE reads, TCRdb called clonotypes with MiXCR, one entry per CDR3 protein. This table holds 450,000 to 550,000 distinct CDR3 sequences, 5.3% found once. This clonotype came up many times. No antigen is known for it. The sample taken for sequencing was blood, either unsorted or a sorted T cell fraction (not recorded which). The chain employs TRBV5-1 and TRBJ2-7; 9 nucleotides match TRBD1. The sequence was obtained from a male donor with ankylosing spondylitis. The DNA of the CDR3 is TGCGCCAGCAGCTTCGACAGGGGGGGTGCCTACGAGCAGTACTTC. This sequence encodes CASSFDRGGAYEQYF.